These 17 T cell receptor beta chains were sequenced from one sample in a study of Japanese encephalitis immunity and Zika vaccine responses. TCRdb reprocessed the 5' RACE reads via MiXCR and lists one record per CDR3 protein. The sample shows around 230 distinct CDR3 sequences, roughly 4% of them seen only once. CFSE-labeled PBMCs were cultured more than five days with peptide pools, each at around 1 ug/mL. Unfixed live CD56-CD19-CD16-CD3+CD4+ CFSE-low cells were sorted as proliferating CD4 T cells. The source material was antigen-activated CD4+ T cells from blood, cultured, sampled during a Zika inactivated vaccine study. The receptor set was obtained from an adult woman who received an inactivated Zika virus vaccine.

By share, this clonotype ranks as hyperexpanded (1% or more). V gene TRBV4-3 combines with J gene TRBJ1-1, with no clear D. V lost 1 base and J 1 base, leaving 10 bases between the germline ends. The CDR3 has 15 residues. CDR1 is LGHNA, CDR2 YSLEER, per germline. This CDR3 reads CASSQVGMGNTEAFF. The DNA of the CDR3 is TGCGCCAGCAGCCAAGTGGGGATGGGGAACACTGAAGCTTTCTTT.

Relative to its sample, this clonotype is large (0.1 to 1%). This rearrangement joins TRBV29-1 to TRBJ2-3, with 8 bases identical to TRBD2. V lost 4 bases and J lost 2; bases outside the gene matches: 8. Germline V gives CDR1 SQVTM, CDR2 ANQGSEA. There are 15 residues in the CDR3. The chain's CDR3 is CSVGVASGFTDTQYF. The DNA for the CDR3 is TGCAGCGTTGGTGTCGCTAGCGGGTTCACAGATACGCAGTATTTT.

This clonotype is judged medium-sized. CDR3: CASSQVFGSRTEAFF. CDR3 bases: TGCGCCAGCAGCCAAGTTTTCGGGTCTAGGACCGAAGCTTTCTTT. This chain joins TRBV4-3 and TRBJ1-1; no clear D gene. CDR1 is LGHNA and CDR2 is YSLEER in the germline V gene. This CDR3 region has 15 residues. Trimming stripped 1 base from V and 8 bases from J, with 17 bases between.

Relative to its sample, this clonotype is large (0.1 to 1%). The chain has TRBV6-5 and TRBJ2-5; no definite D call. The germline gives CDR1 MNHEY, CDR2 SVGAGI. V shed 6 bases and J shed 5 bases, with 13 bases lying between them. This CDR3 comprises 13 residues. DNA of the CDR3: TGTGCCAGCAGCCCCGCGACCCTTGAGACCCAGTACTTC. It encodes CASSPATLETQYF.

The sample holds a few counts of this clonotype. This rearrangement joins TRBV2 to TRBJ1-1; D is possibly TRBD1 (5 bases). The germline V and J ends were trimmed by 7 bases and 7 bases, with 22 bases remaining between them. The germline CDR1 and CDR2 sequences are SNHLY and FYNNEI. The length of the CDR3 is 15 residues. CDR3 region: CASTKNAGRGNEAFF. DNA for the CDR3: TGTGCCAGCACCAAAAACGCAGGGAGAGGTAATGAAGCTTTCTTT. Looking up the rest from reference TRBV2 and TRBJ1-1 gives the full variable domain: EPEVTQTPSHQVTQMGQEVILRCVPISNHLYFYWYRQILGQKVEFLVSFYNNEISEKSEIFDDQFSVERPDGSNFTLKIRSTKLEDSAMYFCASTKNAGRGNEAFFGQGTRLTVV.

As for this clonotype: This likely reflects a read error, since a far larger clone is one base away. The rearrangement joins TRBV5-6 to TRBJ2-7; 8 bases fit TRBD1. The junction had 7 bases not matched to a gene; V was cut back by 6 bases and J by 5 bases. The CDR3 is 13 amino acids. The V gene's germline CDR1 is SGHDT and CDR2 YYEEEE. DNA of the CDR3: TGTGCCAGCATATGGACAGGGATTCACGAGCAGTACTTC. As protein: CASIWTGIHEQYF.

This clonotype showed up many times. The chain has TRBV20-1 and TRBJ1-2; D ambiguous. V lost 7 bases to trimming and J lost 6 bases, with 15 bases between them. The CDR3 sequence is 12 residues long. In germline, CDR1 is DFQATT, CDR2 SNEGSKA (reference sequence). This chain's CDR3 is CSVFGVEDGYTF. CDR3 DNA sequence: TGCAGTGTTTTCGGGGTAGAAGATGGCTACACCTTC.

This clonotype was seen repeatedly, ten times or more. This may be a read error, as it is one base from a much larger clone. The chain is built from TRBV4-3 and TRBJ1-3, with D possibly TRBD1 on 5 matching bases. The CDR3 length is 13 residues. The V gene's germline CDR1 is LGHNA and CDR2 YSLEER. V lost 4 bases and J 8 bases, leaving 12 bases between the germline ends. The CDR3 reads CASSPPGGYTIYF. The CDR3 DNA follows: TGCGCCAGCAGCCCTCCGGGGGGGTACACCATATATTTT.

This clonotype was observed many times. The genes are TRBV19 and TRBJ2-7, with 8 bases lining up with TRBD1. CDR1 and CDR2 (germline): LNHDA, SQIVND (reference sequence). V gave up 5 bases and J gave up 6 bases; unmatched junction bases: 6. The CDR3 covers 13 residues. Written as DNA, the CDR3 is TGTGCCAGTAGTGACTGGACAGGGACCGAGCAGTACTTC. This translates into CASSDWTGTEQYF.

Turning to this clonotype: This may arise from a read error, as a much more abundant clone is one base away. The genes are TRBV12-3 or TRBV12-4 and TRBJ2-3; tentative D call: TRBD2 (6 bases). V was pared by 10 bases and J by 4 bases, with 21 bases between. The length of the CDR3 is 15 residues. The CDR3, as DNA: TGTGCCAACAGCCTAAGCGGGCAGGGTTCAGATACGCAGTATTTT. It encodes CANSLSGQGSDTQYF.

In its sample, this clonotype is large (0.1 to 1%). V gene TRBV4-3 combines with J gene TRBJ2-2; unclear D gene. The germline CDR1 and CDR2 sequences are LGHNA and YSLEER. V lost 4 bases and J lost 5, with 8 bases in between. The CDR3 is made up of 13 amino acids. The CDR3 sequence: CASSLLRTGELFF. CDR3 bases: TGCGCCAGCAGCCTGCTCCGGACCGGGGAGCTGTTTTTT.

This clonotype is labeled large. J is TRBJ2-5 and V is TRBV12-3 or TRBV12-4; 8 nucleotides align to TRBD1. The CDR3 runs 13 residues. The junction had 5 bases not matched to a gene; V was cut back by 4 bases and J by 7 bases. Written as DNA, the CDR3 is TGTGCCAGCAGTTATCAGGGGGCAGGGACCCAGTACTTC. Translated: CASSYQGAGTQYF.

By sample fraction, this clonotype is hyperexpanded (1% or more). CDR3 protein: CASSYSGGNAKNIQYF. The CDR3 region has the DNA TGCGCCAGCAGCTATAGCGGGGGCAATGCCAAAAACATTCAGTACTTC. The V call is TRBV4-3, the J call TRBJ2-4; 9 positions match TRBD2. Germline V gives CDR1 LGHNA, CDR2 YSLEER. J was trimmed by 1 base and V by 5 bases; bases with no gene match: 6. CDR3 length: 16 amino acids.

This clonotype is labeled large. This sequence joins TRBV20-1 and TRBJ1-1, with a possible D match to TRBD1 (5 bases). Germline assignment: CDR1 DFQATT and CDR2 SNEGSKA (reference sequence). V was pared by 1 base and J by 3 bases, with 12 bases between. The CDR3 is 14 amino acids. CDR3 sequence: CSARAGRADTEAFF. The CDR3 nucleotides are TGCAGTGCTAGAGCGGGCAGGGCGGACACTGAAGCTTTCTTT.

This clonotype counts as large (0.1 to 1%). The chain recombines TRBV10-3 with TRBJ1-1; D uncertain. The germline V gene encodes CDR1 ENHRY and CDR2 SYGVKD. Between the trimmed V and J ends, which lost 10 bases and 0 bases, there was a span of 12 bases. This CDR3 is 13 amino acids long. CDR3 DNA sequence: TGTGCCACCCACAGTGTCCTGAACACTGAAGCTTTCTTT. This encodes CATHSVLNTEAFF.

By proportion, this clonotype is medium-sized. The chain carries TRBV28 and TRBJ1-1; 10 positions agree with TRBD1. Trimming at V came to 6 bases and at J to 3 bases, leaving 4 bases not matched to a gene. The CDR3 is 14 amino acids. Germline V gene lookup returns CDR1 MDHEN and CDR2 SYDVKM. The CDR3: CASRTGGADTEAFF. The CDR3 region has the DNA TGTGCCAGCAGGACAGGGGGCGCCGACACTGAAGCTTTCTTT.

By sample fraction, this clonotype is medium-sized (0.01 to 0.1%). The rearrangement links TRBV5-1 to TRBJ1-1; 11 positions agree with TRBD1. Germline-derived CDR1 and CDR2 are SGHRS and YFSETQ. Trimming took 0 bases from V and 5 from J; bases not matched to a gene: 3. The CDR3 extends over 15 amino acids. The CDR3 bases are TGCGCCAGCAGCTTGGGGGGACAGGGGGGGACTGAAGCTTTCTTT. It translates to CASSLGGQGGTEAFF.